This T cell receptor beta chain originates from a study of beta chain features in type 1 diabetes. One heparinised blood draw averaging roughly 120 mL was given by each donor. Cell sorting via CD45RO/CCR7/CD25/CD127/CD95/CD27 was performed to obtain CD4+ naive, central memory, regulatory and stem cell-like memory cells. The investigators reverse transcribed all of the isolated RNA, so they sequenced expressed TCRB transcripts. Sequenced by immunoSEQ multiplex PCR; TCRdb stores in-frame clones only, minus some. The data contain 810,000 or so clones, 17% of them singletons. The CDR3 has 18 residues. Germline CDR1 reads MNHEY; CDR2 reads SMNVEV (reference sequence). V was clipped by 2 bases and J by 0 bases, with 19 bases between them. Study-level results: A pattern of fewer insertions and more deletions at VDJ junctions was seen in type 1 diabetes patients. Patients and controls would share equally any PCR tilt toward shorter templates.

With regard to this clone: Its antigen is as yet unknown.

This sequence originates from a woman under 30 in good health. The V call is TRBV27, the J call TRBJ1-2; D is undetermined. The sequenced material came from naive CD4+ T cells from blood. The CDR3 coding sequence is TGTGCCAGCAGTTTAAGTAGGACCCTCGCTCAGTCTAACTATGGCTACACCTTC. Amino acids: CASSLSRTLAQSNYGYTF.